This T cell receptor (beta chain) was retrieved from a study of cytomegalovirus exposure and HLA in healthy donors. Broader study findings: Presence/absence analyses took donor sequencing depth as roughly uniform.

PCR used 60 Vbeta primers and 13 Jbeta primers. Profiling relied on immunoSEQ multiplex PCR, and the TCRdb table lists in-frame clones only, not all of them. The data show roughly 80,000 clones, just over 70% seen once. Points on this clone: Its matching antigen is unknown.

The clonotype was recovered from a man aged 60-69 years in good health and CMV-seropositive. The sequencing input was PBMCs.

The CDR3 region is CASSQEYNYNEQFF. The CDR3 nucleotides read TGTGCCAGCAGCCAAGAGTATAACTACAATGAGCAGTTCTTC. This chain links TRBV14 with TRBJ2-1; D unresolved. Looked up from germline, CDR1 is SGHDN and CDR2 is FVKESK. The germline V and J ends were trimmed by 0 bases and 3 bases, with 6 bases remaining between them. CDR3 length equals 14 residues.